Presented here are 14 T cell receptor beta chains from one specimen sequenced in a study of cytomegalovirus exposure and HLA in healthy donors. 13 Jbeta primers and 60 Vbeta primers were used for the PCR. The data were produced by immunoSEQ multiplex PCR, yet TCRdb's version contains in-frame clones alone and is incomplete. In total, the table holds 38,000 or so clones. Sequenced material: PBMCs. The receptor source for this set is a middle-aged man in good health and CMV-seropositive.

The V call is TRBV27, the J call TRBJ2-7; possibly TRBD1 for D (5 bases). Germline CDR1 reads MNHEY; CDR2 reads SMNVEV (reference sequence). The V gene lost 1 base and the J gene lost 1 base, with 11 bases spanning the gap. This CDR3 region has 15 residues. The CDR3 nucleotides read TGTGCCAGCAGTTTATTGGGCGGACAATCCTACGAGCAGTACTTC. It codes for CASSLLGGQSYEQYF.

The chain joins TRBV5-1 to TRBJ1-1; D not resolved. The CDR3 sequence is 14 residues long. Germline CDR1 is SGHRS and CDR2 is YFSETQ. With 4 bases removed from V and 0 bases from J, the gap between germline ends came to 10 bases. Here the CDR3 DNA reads TGCGCCAGCAGCGAGCGGCGCTTGAACACTGAAGCTTTCTTT. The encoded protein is CASSERRLNTEAFF.

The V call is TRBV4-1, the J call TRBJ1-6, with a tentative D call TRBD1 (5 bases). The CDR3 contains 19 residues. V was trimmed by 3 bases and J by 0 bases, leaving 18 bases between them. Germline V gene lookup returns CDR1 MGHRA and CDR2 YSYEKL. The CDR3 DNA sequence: TGCGCCAGCAGCCACAAGGAGGGACGGACGGACTCCTATAATTCACCCCTCCACTTT. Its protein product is CASSHKEGRTDSYNSPLHF.

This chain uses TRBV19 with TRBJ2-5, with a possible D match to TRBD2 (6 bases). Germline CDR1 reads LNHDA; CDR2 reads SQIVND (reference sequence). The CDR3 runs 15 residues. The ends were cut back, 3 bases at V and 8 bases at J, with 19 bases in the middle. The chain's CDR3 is CASSIQAGEGDTQYF. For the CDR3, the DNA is TGTGCCAGTAGTATCCAAGCGGGTGAAGGGGATACCCAGTACTTC. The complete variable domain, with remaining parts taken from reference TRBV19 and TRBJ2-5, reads DGGITQSPKYLFRKEGQNVTLSCEQNLNHDAMYWYRQDPGQGLRLIYYSQIVNDFQKGDIAEGYSVSREKKESFPLTVTSAQKNPTAFYLCASSIQAGEGDTQYFGPGTRLLVL.

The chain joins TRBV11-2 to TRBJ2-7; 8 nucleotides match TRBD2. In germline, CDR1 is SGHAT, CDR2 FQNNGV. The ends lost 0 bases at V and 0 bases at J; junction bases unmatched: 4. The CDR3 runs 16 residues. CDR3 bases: TGTGCCAGCAGCTTAGAGGTAGCGGGATTCTCCTACGAGCAGTACTTC. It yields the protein CASSLEVAGFSYEQYF. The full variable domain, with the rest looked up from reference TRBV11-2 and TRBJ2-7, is EAGVAQSPRYKIIEKRQSVAFWCNPISGHATLYWYQQILGQGPKLLIQFQNNGVVDDSQLPKDRFSAERLKGVDSTLKIQPAKLEDSAVYLCASSLEVAGFSYEQYFGPGTRLTVT.

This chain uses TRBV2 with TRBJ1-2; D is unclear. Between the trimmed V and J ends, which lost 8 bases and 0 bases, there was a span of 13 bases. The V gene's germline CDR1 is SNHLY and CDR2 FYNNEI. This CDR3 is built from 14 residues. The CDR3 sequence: CASWEAAPNYGYTF. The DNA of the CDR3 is TGTGCCAGCTGGGAGGCAGCTCCTAACTATGGCTACACCTTC.

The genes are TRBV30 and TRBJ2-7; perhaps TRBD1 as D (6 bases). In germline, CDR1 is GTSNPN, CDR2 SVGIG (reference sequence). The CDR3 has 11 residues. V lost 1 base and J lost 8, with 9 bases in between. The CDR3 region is CAWSAGTQQYF. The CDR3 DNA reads TGTGCCTGGAGTGCAGGGACACAGCAGTACTTC.

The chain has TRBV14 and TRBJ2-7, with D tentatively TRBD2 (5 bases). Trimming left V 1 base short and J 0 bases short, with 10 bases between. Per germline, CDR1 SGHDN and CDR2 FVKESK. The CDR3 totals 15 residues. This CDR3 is CASSQGRGSSYEQYF. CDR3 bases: TGTGCCAGCAGCCAAGGCCGGGGATCCTCCTACGAGCAGTACTTC.

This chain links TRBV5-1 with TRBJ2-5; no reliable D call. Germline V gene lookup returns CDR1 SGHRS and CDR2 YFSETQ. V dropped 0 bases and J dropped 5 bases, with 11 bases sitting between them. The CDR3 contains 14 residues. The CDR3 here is CASSLGPNMETQYF. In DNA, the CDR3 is TGCGCCAGCAGCTTGGGGCCAAATATGGAGACCCAGTACTTC.

The CDR3 bases are TGTGCCAGCAGTTTATCGGGACAGACCTATGGCTACACCTTC. Translation: CASSLSGQTYGYTF. The chain recombines TRBV27 with TRBJ1-2; 7 bases match TRBD1. Germline V CDR1 and CDR2: MNHEY, SMNVEV (reference sequence). J lost 4 bases, V lost 0 bases, and 2 bases had no gene match. The CDR3 runs to 14 residues.

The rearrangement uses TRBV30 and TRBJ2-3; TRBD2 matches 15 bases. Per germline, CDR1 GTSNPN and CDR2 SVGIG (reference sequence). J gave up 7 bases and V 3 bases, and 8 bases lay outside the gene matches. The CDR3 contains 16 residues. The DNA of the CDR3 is TGTGCCTGGAGCCTAGGACTAGCGGGAGGGCCGAATACGCAGTATTTT. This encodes CAWSLGLAGGPNTQYF.

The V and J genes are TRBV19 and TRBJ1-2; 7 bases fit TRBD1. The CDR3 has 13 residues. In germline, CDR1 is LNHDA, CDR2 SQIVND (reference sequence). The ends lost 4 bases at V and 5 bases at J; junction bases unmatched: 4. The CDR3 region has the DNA TGTGCCAGTAGTAGGGGACAGCGTTATGGCTACACCTTC. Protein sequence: CASSRGQRYGYTF.

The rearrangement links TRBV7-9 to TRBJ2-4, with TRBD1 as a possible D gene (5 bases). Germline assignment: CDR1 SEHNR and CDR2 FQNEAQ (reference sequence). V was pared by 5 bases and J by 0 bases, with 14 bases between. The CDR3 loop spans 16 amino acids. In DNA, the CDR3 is TGTGCCAGCAGCAAGACCCAGGGCTTAGCCAAAAACATTCAGTACTTC. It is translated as CASSKTQGLAKNIQYF.

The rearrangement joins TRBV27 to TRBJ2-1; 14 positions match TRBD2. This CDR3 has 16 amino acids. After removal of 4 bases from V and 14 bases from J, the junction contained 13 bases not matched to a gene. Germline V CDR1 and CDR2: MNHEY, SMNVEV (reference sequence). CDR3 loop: CASSSGQGLAGEKEFF. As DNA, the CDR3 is TGTGCCAGCAGTTCCGGTCAGGGACTAGCGGGAGAGAAAGAGTTCTTC.